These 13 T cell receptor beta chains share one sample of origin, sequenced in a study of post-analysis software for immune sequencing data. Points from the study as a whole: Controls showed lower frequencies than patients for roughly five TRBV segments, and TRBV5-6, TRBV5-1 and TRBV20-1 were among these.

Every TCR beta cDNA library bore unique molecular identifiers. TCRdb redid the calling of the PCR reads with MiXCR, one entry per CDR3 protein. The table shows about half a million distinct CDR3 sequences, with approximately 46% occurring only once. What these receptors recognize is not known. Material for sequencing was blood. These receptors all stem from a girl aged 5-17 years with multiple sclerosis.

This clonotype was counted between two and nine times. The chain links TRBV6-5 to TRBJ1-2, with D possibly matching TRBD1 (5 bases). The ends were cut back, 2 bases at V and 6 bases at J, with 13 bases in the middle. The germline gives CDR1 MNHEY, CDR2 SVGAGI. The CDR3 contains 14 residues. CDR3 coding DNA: TGTGCCAGCAGTTACGTGGCAATGGGGCATGGCTACACCTTC. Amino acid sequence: CASSYVAMGHGYTF.

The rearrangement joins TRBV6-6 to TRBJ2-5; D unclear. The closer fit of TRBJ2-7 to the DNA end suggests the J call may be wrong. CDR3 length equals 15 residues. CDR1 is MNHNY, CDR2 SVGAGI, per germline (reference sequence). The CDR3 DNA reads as TGTGCCAGCAGCCCGAATTTGGGGATATTAGACGAGCAGTACTTC. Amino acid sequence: CASSPNLGILDEQYF.

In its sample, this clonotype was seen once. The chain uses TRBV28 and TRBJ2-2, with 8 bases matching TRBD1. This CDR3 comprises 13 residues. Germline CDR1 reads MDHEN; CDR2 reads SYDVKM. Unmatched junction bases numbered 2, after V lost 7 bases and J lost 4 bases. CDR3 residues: CASTDRGTGELFF. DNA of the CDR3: TGTGCCAGCACCGACAGGGGCACCGGGGAGCTGTTTTTT. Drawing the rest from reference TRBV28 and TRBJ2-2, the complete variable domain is DVKVTQSSRYLVKRTGEKVFLECVQDMDHENMFWYRQDPGLGLRLIYFSYDVKMKEKGDIPEGYSVSREKKERFSLILESASTNQTSMYLCASTDRGTGELFFGEGSRLTVL.

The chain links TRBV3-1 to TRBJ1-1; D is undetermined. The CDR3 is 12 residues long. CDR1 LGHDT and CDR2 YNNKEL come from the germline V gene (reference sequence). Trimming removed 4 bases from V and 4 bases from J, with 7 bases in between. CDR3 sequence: CASSRASTEAFF. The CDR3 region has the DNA TGTGCCAGCAGCCGGGCCAGCACTGAAGCTTTCTTT.

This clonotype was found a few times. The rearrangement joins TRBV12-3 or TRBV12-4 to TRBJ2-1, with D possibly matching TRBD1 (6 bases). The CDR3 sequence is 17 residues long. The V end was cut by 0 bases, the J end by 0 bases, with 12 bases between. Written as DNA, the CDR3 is TGTGCCAGCAGTTTAGCGTCGTACAGGGACTCCTACAATGAGCAGTTCTTC. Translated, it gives CASSLASYRDSYNEQFF.

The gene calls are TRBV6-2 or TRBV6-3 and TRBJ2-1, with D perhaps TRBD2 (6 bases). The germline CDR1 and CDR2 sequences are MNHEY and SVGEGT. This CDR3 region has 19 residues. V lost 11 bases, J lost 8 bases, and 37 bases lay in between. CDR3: CAVRPLASTTRQEWDEQFF. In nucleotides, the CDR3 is TGTGCCGTTAGGCCCCTGGCCTCTACGACTAGGCAGGAGTGGGATGAGCAGTTCTTC.

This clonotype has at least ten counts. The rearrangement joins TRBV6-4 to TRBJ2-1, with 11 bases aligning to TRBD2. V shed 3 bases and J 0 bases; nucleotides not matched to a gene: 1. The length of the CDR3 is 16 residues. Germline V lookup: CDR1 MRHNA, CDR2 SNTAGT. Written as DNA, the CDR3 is TGTGCCAGCAGTGAGGGACTAGCGGACTCCTACAATGAGCAGTTCTTC. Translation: CASSEGLADSYNEQFF.

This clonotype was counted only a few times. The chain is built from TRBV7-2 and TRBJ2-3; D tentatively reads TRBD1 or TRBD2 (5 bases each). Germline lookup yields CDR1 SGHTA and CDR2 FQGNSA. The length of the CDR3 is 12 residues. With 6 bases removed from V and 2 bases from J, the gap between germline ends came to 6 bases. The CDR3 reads CASRGVTDTQYF. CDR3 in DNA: TGTGCCAGCAGGGGGGTCACAGATACGCAGTATTTT.

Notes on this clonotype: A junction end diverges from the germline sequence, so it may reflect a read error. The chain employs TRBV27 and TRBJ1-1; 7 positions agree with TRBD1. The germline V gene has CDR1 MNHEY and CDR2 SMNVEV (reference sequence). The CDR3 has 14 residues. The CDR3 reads CASSPTGKNTEAFF. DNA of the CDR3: TGTGCCAGCAGTCCGACAGGGAAGAACACTGAGGCTTTCTTT.

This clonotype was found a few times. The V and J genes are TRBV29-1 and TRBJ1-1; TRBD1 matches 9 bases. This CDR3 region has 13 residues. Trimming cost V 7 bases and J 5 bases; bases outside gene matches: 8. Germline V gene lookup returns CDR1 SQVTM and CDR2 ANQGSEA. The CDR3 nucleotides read TGCAGCGCCCGGACAGGGGAGTTGACTGAAGCTTTCTTT. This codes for CSARTGELTEAFF.

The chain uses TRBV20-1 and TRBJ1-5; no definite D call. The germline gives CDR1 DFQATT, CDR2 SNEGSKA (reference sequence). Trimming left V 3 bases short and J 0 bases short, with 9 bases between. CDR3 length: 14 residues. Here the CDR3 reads CSASRAVSNQPQHF. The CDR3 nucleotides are TGCAGTGCTAGTCGGGCAGTTAGCAATCAGCCCCAGCATTTT.

The CDR3 sequence is CASSPSAPSGEQYF. The CDR3 DNA reads TGTGCCAGCAGTCCATCGGCCCCATCCGGCGAGCAGTACTTC. The chain combines TRBV7-9 with TRBJ2-7; D is unclear. In germline, CDR1 is SEHNR, CDR2 FQNEAQ (reference sequence). V dropped 6 bases and J dropped 6 bases, with 18 bases sitting between them. CDR3 length: 14 residues.

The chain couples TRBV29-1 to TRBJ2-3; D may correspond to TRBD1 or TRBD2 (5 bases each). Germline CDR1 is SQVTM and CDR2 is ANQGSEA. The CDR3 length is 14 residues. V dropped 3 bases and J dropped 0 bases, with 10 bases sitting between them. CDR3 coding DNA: TGCAGCGTTGAGAGGGGTTCCAGCACAGATACGCAGTATTTT. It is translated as CSVERGSSTDTQYF.